One sample yielded the 22 T cell receptor beta chains listed below, sequenced in a study of read filtering for tumor transcriptome and immune sequencing. Molecular barcoded adaptors covering alpha/delta and beta/gamma chains were used on approximately 400 ng RNA. TCRdb independently ran MiXCR on the reads; one entry per CDR3 protein. The sample has about 130,000 distinct CDR3 sequences; 10% to 15% are singletons. The sample consisted of a population of CD138-negative cells sorted from bone marrow. These receptor sequences come from a donor at least 40 years old with multiple myeloma.

This clonotype appeared many times. The J gene is TRBJ2-3, the V gene TRBV14, with D possibly TRBD1 on 5 matching bases. This CDR3 is built from 15 residues. V lost 1 base to trimming and J lost 2 bases, with 10 bases between them. The germline V gene has CDR1 SGHDN and CDR2 FVKESK. CDR3 in amino acids: CASSQVDSYTDTQYF. The DNA of the CDR3 is TGTGCCAGCAGCCAAGTCGACAGCTACACAGATACGCAGTATTTT.

This clonotype occurred many times. The CDR3 DNA sequence: TGCAGTGCTATTGAGGGACCTCGCACAGATACGCAGTATTTT. The encoded protein is CSAIEGPRTDTQYF. The chain carries TRBV20-1 and TRBJ2-3, with D perhaps given as TRBD1 or TRBD2 (5 bases each). The CDR3 length is 14 residues. V was trimmed by 4 bases and J by 1 base, leaving 12 bases between them. Germline V gene lookup returns CDR1 DFQATT and CDR2 SNEGSKA (reference sequence).

In this sample, this clonotype turned up many times. This chain uses TRBV7-2 with TRBJ1-1; D unclear. Germline V gene sequence: CDR1 SGHTA, CDR2 FQGNSA. Between the trimmed V and J ends, which lost 5 bases and 1 base, there was a span of 8 bases. The CDR3 contains 13 residues. The CDR3 is CASSQQRNTEAFF. In DNA, the CDR3 is TGTGCCAGCAGCCAACAGAGGAACACTGAAGCTTTCTTT.

This clonotype was counted a few times. The chain uses TRBV7-2 and TRBJ2-7, with TRBD1 identical over 7 bases. The CDR3 covers 14 residues. The V gene's germline CDR1 is SGHTA and CDR2 FQGNSA. V was pared by 1 base and J by 4 bases, with 4 bases of the junction left unmatched. The DNA of the CDR3 is TGTGCCAGCAGCTTAGAGGGGGCTAGGTACGAGCAGTACTTC. Translated: CASSLEGARYEQYF.

This clonotype was seen only a few times. A read error may explain this, as a much larger clone is one base away. The CDR3 ends on some other residue instead of the conserved phenylalanine or tryptophan, so this is likely a read error. This chain uses TRBV19 with TRBJ1-2; TRBD1 is a possible D gene (6 bases). This CDR3 region has 15 residues. Germline V lookup: CDR1 LNHDA, CDR2 SQIVND (reference sequence). V lost 6 bases and J lost 2, with 16 bases in between. The CDR3 bases are TGTGCCAGTAGCTACTCCCCCAGGGGCAACTATGGCTACACCGTC. Residues: CASSYSPRGNYGYTV.

This clonotype was observed a handful of times. A much larger clone is a single base away; this may be a read error. The chain carries TRBV6-6 and TRBJ2-1; 9 nucleotides agree with TRBD2. The CDR3 contains 18 residues. The germline CDR1 and CDR2 sequences are MNHNY and SVGAGI (reference sequence). V was pared by 2 bases and J by 4 bases, with 12 bases of the junction left unmatched. CDR3: CASSYDRPETSGYNEQFF. CDR3 coding DNA: TGTGCCAGCAGTTACGATAGACCCGAGACTAGCGGATACAATGAGCAGTTCTTC.

There are many counts of this clonotype. The chain recombines TRBV7-2 with TRBJ2-1, with 7 bases that match TRBD1. CDR1 is SGHTA, CDR2 FQGNSA, per germline. The CDR3 runs to 14 residues. V shed 5 bases and J 4 bases; nucleotides not matched to a gene: 5. The CDR3 sequence: CASSLLQGYNEQFF. CDR3 DNA: TGTGCCAGCAGCCTACTACAGGGGTACAATGAGCAGTTCTTC.

On this clonotype itself: One junction end does not reproduce the germline sequence, and a read error may be involved. The chain uses TRBV5-6 and TRBJ2-3; TRBD1 aligns across 7 bases. The CDR3 is made up of 16 amino acids. Germline loops: CDR1 SGHDT, CDR2 YYEEEE. The CDR3 loop is CASSVNRGHATDTRYF. The CDR3 nucleotides are TGTGCCAGCAGCGTCAATAGGGGGCACGCGACAGATACGCGGTATTTT.

This clonotype was found a few times. This could be a read error, since a much larger clone is one nucleotide away. The chain carries TRBV27 and TRBJ1-1, with no clear D. The germline V gene has CDR1 MNHEY and CDR2 SMNVEV (reference sequence). The CDR3 is made up of 14 amino acids. The V end was cut by 4 bases, the J end by 4 bases, with 13 bases between. The CDR3 DNA follows: TGTGCCAGCAGTTCGTCGGGTGCCGGCACTGAAGCTTTCTTT. Protein: CASSSSGAGTEAFF.

To note about this clonotype: A read error may account for a junction end that differs from germline. V usage is TRBV30 and J usage is TRBJ1-1, with D possibly being TRBD1 (6 bases). The CDR3 extends over 15 amino acids. Germline V gene sequence: CDR1 GTSNPN, CDR2 SVGIG (reference sequence). The CDR3 coding sequence is TGTGCCTGGAGTGTACAAGGGGGGGCGTACACTGAAGCTCTCTTT. This translates into CAWSVQGGAYTEALF.

This clonotype occurred many times. This sequence joins TRBV20-1 and TRBJ2-1; no firm D call. Per the germline V gene, CDR1 is DFQATT and CDR2 is SNEGSKA (reference sequence). This CDR3 has 13 amino acids. Deletions cut 0 bases from V and 9 bases from J, with 12 bases between. Written as DNA, the CDR3 is TGCAGTGCTAGAGATCGGAGCGCAGTTGAGCAGTTCTTC. It codes for CSARDRSAVEQFF.

The sample holds a few counts of this clonotype. The gene calls are TRBV10-3 and TRBJ1-1; TRBD1 might be the D (5 bases). The CDR3 is made up of 14 amino acids. Per the germline V gene, CDR1 is ENHRY and CDR2 is SYGVKD. With 2 bases removed from V and 1 base from J, the gap between germline ends came to 8 bases. CDR3 in amino acids: CAISEGRGNTEAFF. The CDR3 nucleotides are TGTGCCATCAGTGAGGGTAGGGGGAACACTGAAGCTTTCTTT.

This clonotype was seen at least ten times. This chain joins TRBV20-1 and TRBJ2-3, with D uncertain. V was cut by 0 bases and J by 3 bases, with 4 bases left in between. Germline V CDR1 and CDR2: DFQATT, SNEGSKA (reference sequence). This CDR3 is built from 12 residues. The CDR3 here is CSARDETDTQYF. For the CDR3, the DNA is TGCAGTGCTAGAGATGAGACAGATACGCAGTATTTT.

This clonotype appeared many times. The chain links TRBV6-6 to TRBJ1-1; D uncertain. Between the trimmed V and J ends, which lost 0 bases and 11 bases, there was a span of 4 bases. The germline V gene has CDR1 MNHNY and CDR2 SVGAGI (reference sequence). The CDR3 runs 10 residues. CDR3 nucleotide sequence: TGTGCCAGCAGTTACTCGGAGGCTTTCTTT. Translated: CASSYSEAFF.

This clonotype was recorded many times. The V and J genes are TRBV12-3 or TRBV12-4 and TRBJ1-6; D perhaps matches TRBD1 (6 bases). V lost 5 bases and J lost 0, with 11 bases in between. The CDR3 totals 16 residues. CDR3 protein: CASSPGQNSYNSPLHF. CDR3 coding DNA: TGTGCCAGCAGTCCCGGACAGAACTCCTATAATTCACCCCTCCACTTT.

With respect to this clonotype: Possible read error: a much larger clone is one base away. J is TRBJ2-2 and V is TRBV7-9; D gene uncertain. The CDR3 has 12 residues. The germline V gene has CDR1 SEHNR and CDR2 FQNEAQ (reference sequence). The CDR3 spells CAISLAQGELFF. In nucleotides, the CDR3 is TGTGCCATCAGCTTAGCCCAAGGGGAGCTGTTTTTT.

This clonotype turned up a few times. The final CDR3 position lacks the conserved phenylalanine or tryptophan, pointing to a likely read error. The genes are TRBV5-1 and TRBJ2-2; TRBD1 agrees at 9 bases. V dropped 6 bases and J dropped 5; count of bases not matched to a gene: 5. Germline values: CDR1 SGHRS, CDR2 YFSETQ. This CDR3 is built from 14 residues. The CDR3 nucleotides are TGCGCCAGCAAAAGGACAGGGGAGACCGGGGAGCTGTTTTTA. It codes for CASKRTGETGELFL.

Worth noting for this clonotype: A much bigger clone sits one base away, suggesting this may be a read error. The chain joins TRBV6-2 or TRBV6-3 to TRBJ2-5, with D maybe TRBD2 (5 bases). Germline V gene sequence: CDR1 MNHEY, CDR2 SVGEGT. The length of the CDR3 is 13 residues. The CDR3 sequence: CAGSYETKETQYF. The CDR3 region has the DNA TGTGCCGGCAGTTACGAGACTAAAGAGACCCAGTACTTC.

This clonotype came up many times. The genes are TRBV28 and TRBJ2-7, with 8 bases aligning to TRBD2. In germline, CDR1 is MDHEN, CDR2 SYDVKM. CDR3 size: 16 residues. J lost 3 bases, V lost 5 bases, and 12 bases had no gene match. The CDR3 DNA is TGTGCCAGCAGTAAAGCGGGAGTAAATCCGGTCTACGAGCAGTACTTC. Amino acids: CASSKAGVNPVYEQYF. Using reference TRBV28 and TRBJ2-7 for the parts outside the CDR3, the full variable domain is DVKVTQSSRYLVKRTGEKVFLECVQDMDHENMFWYRQDPGLGLRLIYFSYDVKMKEKGDIPEGYSVSREKKERFSLILESASTNQTSMYLCASSKAGVNPVYEQYFGPGTRLTVT.

The genes are TRBV19 and TRBJ2-2; tentatively, D is TRBD2 (6 bases). The CDR3 covers 14 residues. V was trimmed by 7 bases and J by 1 base, leaving 10 bases between them. Germline loops: CDR1 LNHDA, CDR2 SQIVND (reference sequence). In nucleotides, the CDR3 is TGTGCCAGTATAAAGCGGGTGAACACCGGGGAGCTGTTTTTT. Translating gives CASIKRVNTGELFF.

This clonotype came up many times. This chain connects TRBV28 to TRBJ2-5, with 8 nucleotides matching TRBD2. Germline CDR1 MDHEN, CDR2 SYDVKM. V lost 5 bases to trimming and J lost 4 bases; unmatched junction nucleotides: 12. This CDR3 region has 16 residues. The CDR3 DNA reads as TGTGCCAGCAGTCGACTTTCGGGAGGGCCAACAGAGACCCAGTACTTC. Protein: CASSRLSGGPTETQYF.

Comments on this clonotype: An end of the junction differs from the germline gene, which may be a read error. The chain recombines TRBV12-3 or TRBV12-4 with TRBJ1-1, with 7 bases fitting TRBD1. The CDR3 has 15 residues. The CDR3 nucleotides are TGTGCCAGCAGTTCAATGGGACAGATGAACACTGAAACTTTCTTT. Its protein is CASSSMGQMNTETFF.